The 10 T cell receptor beta chains listed next were all sequenced from one sample in a study of OX40 agonist ivuxolimab in advanced cancers. Sequenced by immunoSEQ multiplex PCR; TCRdb stores in-frame clones only, minus some. The sample shows over 80,000 clones, roughly nine tenths of them seen only once. The sequencing used CD4+ or CD8+ T cells sorted from blood, collected in a trial of the OX40 agonist ivuxolimab. The receptors stem from an adult with an advanced solid tumor such as melanoma, head and neck, liver or kidney cancer.

J is TRBJ1-2 and V is TRBV28; D is unresolved. CDR3 length: 12 residues. Trimming removed 6 bases at V and 8 bases at J, with 13 bases between. The germline V gene encodes CDR1 MDHEN and CDR2 SYDVKM. For the CDR3, the DNA is TGTGCCAGCAGCTTCTCAGTTAGGGGCTACACCTTC. Translated: CASSFSVRGYTF.

The chain carries TRBV18 and TRBJ1-1; D is perhaps TRBD1 (6 bases). The CDR3 is made up of 15 amino acids. Trimming cost V 0 bases and J 3 bases, with 11 bases left between them. Germline V gene sequence: CDR1 KGHSH, CDR2 LQKENI. In nucleotides, the CDR3 is TGTGCCAGCTCACCACCGAGGGGGATGTACACTGAAGCTTTCTTT. Translated: CASSPPRGMYTEAFF.

This chain links TRBV18 with TRBJ1-3; 7 bases match TRBD1. Germline V gene data show CDR1 as KGHSH and CDR2 as LQKENI. The CDR3 is made up of 13 amino acids. With V trimmed by 5 bases and J by 2 bases, 0 bases remained unmatched. The CDR3 spells CASSDRAGNTIYF. DNA for the CDR3: TGTGCCAGCTCAGACAGGGCTGGAAACACCATATATTTT.

This chain uses TRBV14 with TRBJ2-5; possible D gene TRBD2, 6 bases. V lost 1 base and J 7 bases, leaving 10 bases between the germline ends. CDR1 SGHDN and CDR2 FVKESK come from the germline V gene. This CDR3 has 13 residues. CDR3 protein: CASSQGGVGTQYF. CDR3 nucleotide sequence: TGTGCCAGCAGCCAAGGCGGGGTAGGGACCCAGTACTTC.

The CDR3 region has the DNA TGTGCCAGCAGTTACGAAACGGGACTTGGGGAAGCTTTCTTT. The encoded protein is CASSYETGLGEAFF. The rearrangement links TRBV6-5 to TRBJ1-1, with D maybe TRBD1 (5 bases). The germline gives CDR1 MNHEY, CDR2 SVGAGI. V was pared by 2 bases and J by 8 bases, with 15 bases between. This CDR3 is built from 14 residues.

The chain joins TRBV30 to TRBJ2-3; 9 bases match TRBD1. Germline V gene sequence: CDR1 GTSNPN, CDR2 SVGIG (reference sequence). Trimming took 0 bases from V and 4 from J; bases not matched to a gene: 2. The CDR3 consists of 14 residues. The CDR3 DNA reads as TGTGCCTGGAGTGTAGACAGGGGGGCAGATACGCAGTATTTT. This sequence encodes CAWSVDRGADTQYF.

This clone was seen more than once but under ten times. V usage is TRBV28 and J usage is TRBJ2-5, with 8 bases aligning to TRBD1. Germline V gene sequence: CDR1 MDHEN, CDR2 SYDVKM. The CDR3 has 17 residues. With 6 bases clipped from V and 0 bases from J, the junction kept 12 bases outside the gene matches. The CDR3 here is CASSLIREDRDQETQYF. The DNA for the CDR3 is TGTGCCAGCAGCCTCATTCGAGAGGACAGGGACCAAGAGACCCAGTACTTC. The complete variable domain, with remaining parts taken from reference TRBV28 and TRBJ2-5, reads DVKVTQSSRYLVKRTGEKVFLECVQDMDHENMFWYRQDPGLGLRLIYFSYDVKMKEKGDIPEGYSVSREKKERFSLILESASTNQTSMYLCASSLIREDRDQETQYFGPGTRLLVL.

This rearrangement joins TRBV5-6 to TRBJ2-7; 10 nucleotides match TRBD1. CDR1 is SGHDT and CDR2 is YYEEEE in the germline V gene. V shed 2 bases and J 2 bases; nucleotides not matched to a gene: 7. The CDR3 extends over 16 amino acids. As DNA, the CDR3 is TGTGCCAGCAGCTTCACCGGACAGGGGGGAACCTACGAGCAGTACTTC. Amino acids: CASSFTGQGGTYEQYF.

The rearrangement links TRBV19 to TRBJ1-1; TRBD1 might be the D (6 bases). Trimming shortened V by 4 bases and J by 13 bases, and 19 bases separated the two germline ends. Germline-derived CDR1 and CDR2 are LNHDA and SQIVND (reference sequence). The CDR3 has 13 residues. CDR3 sequence: CASSTTGTFPGFF. CDR3 nucleotides: TGTGCCAGTAGTACTACAGGGACCTTCCCGGGTTTCTTT.

In this sample, this clone turned up once. V is TRBV28 and J is TRBJ2-7; TRBD2 agrees at 9 bases. Germline assignment: CDR1 MDHEN and CDR2 SYDVKM. This CDR3 contains 14 residues. With 4 bases clipped from V and 4 bases from J, the junction kept 5 bases outside the gene matches. The CDR3: CASSSASGIYEQYF. CDR3 in DNA: TGTGCCAGCAGTTCCGCTAGCGGGATATACGAGCAGTACTTC.